Shown below are 6 T cell receptor beta chains from a single sample sequenced in a study of T-cell memory formation after mild COVID-19. From the 5' RACE reads, TCRdb called clonotypes with MiXCR, one entry per CDR3 protein. Of 350,000 to 400,000 distinct CDR3 sequences listed, 21% are singletons. The sequenced sample was PBMCs or a T cell subset sorted from them (not recorded which). These receptor sequences come from an adult woman who had mild COVID-19 (a few samples of this study predate the infection). Cell type and time point are not known.

The chain recombines TRBV7-2 with TRBJ2-1; TRBD2 matches at 10 bases. This CDR3 region has 16 residues. The trim removed 1 base at V and 6 bases at J, leaving 6 bases unmatched. Looked up from germline, CDR1 is SGHTA and CDR2 is FQGNSA. For the CDR3, the DNA is TGTGCCAGCAGCTTAGTGGCTAGCGGGAGTTCCAATGAGCAGTTCTTC. Protein product: CASSLVASGSSNEQFF.

The chain links TRBV20-1 to TRBJ2-7; 11 bases align to TRBD2. The CDR3 is 14 amino acids. V was pared by 3 bases and J by 9 bases, with 10 bases of the junction left unmatched. Germline V gene data show CDR1 as DFQATT and CDR2 as SNEGSKA (reference sequence). CDR3 in amino acids: CSARDPLAGDGQYF. The DNA of the CDR3 is TGCAGTGCTAGGGACCCACTAGCGGGAGATGGGCAGTACTTC.

This clonotype came up a few times. The chain couples TRBV15 to TRBJ1-1; D gene uncertain. The germline CDR1 and CDR2 sequences are LNHNV and YYDKDF (reference sequence). V lost 3 bases, J lost 7 bases, and 15 bases lay in between. The CDR3 is 14 amino acids. For the CDR3, the DNA is TGTGCCACCAGCAGCACCGAGGAGGGCGATGAAGCTTTCTTT. Translated, it gives CATSSTEEGDEAFF.

The chain has TRBV5-1 and TRBJ1-1, with D uncertain. V was shortened by 3 bases and J by 0 bases, with 15 bases between the two germline ends. The germline CDR1 and CDR2 sequences are SGHRS and YFSETQ. The CDR3 extends over 16 amino acids. The CDR3 loop reads CASSSAGIPMNTEAFF. The CDR3 DNA sequence: TGCGCCAGCAGCTCTGCGGGGATACCCATGAACACTGAAGCTTTCTTT.

The rearrangement uses TRBV2 and TRBJ2-1, with 8 nucleotides matching TRBD1. Germline CDR1 reads SNHLY; CDR2 reads FYNNEI. With 8 bases clipped from V and 6 bases from J, the junction kept 15 bases outside the gene matches. The CDR3 has 16 amino acids. The chain's CDR3 is CASSTTRTGRSNEQFF. As DNA, the CDR3 is TGTGCCAGCTCTACCACTAGGACAGGGCGATCCAATGAGCAGTTCTTC.

This clonotype turned up a few times. The chain carries TRBV7-6 and TRBJ2-7; 10 bases line up with TRBD1. This CDR3 spans 15 amino acids. Trimming cost V 4 bases and J 0 bases; bases outside gene matches: 3. In germline, CDR1 is SGHVS, CDR2 FNYEAQ. In nucleotides, the CDR3 is TGTGCCAGCAGCTCGGGACAGGGGAGCTCCTACGAGCAGTACTTC. Its translation is CASSSGQGSSYEQYF.